At least ten counts were recorded for the clone carrying this T cell receptor beta chain. Its antigen is still unknown. The sample belongs to a study of breast tumors, draining lymph nodes, adjacent tissues. Points from the study as a whole: Tumors had less TCR diversity than lymph nodes, more than nontumor tissue. That most tumor T cells come from lymph nodes remained unproven.

Per germline, CDR1 SGHNT and CDR2 YYREEE (reference sequence). The CDR3 has 17 amino acids. With V trimmed by 3 bases and J by 5 bases, 14 bases remained unmatched. TCRdb reprocessed the multiplex PCR reads with MiXCR, giving one entry per CDR3 protein. The table includes about 110,000 distinct CDR3 sequences, roughly 29% detected once. The lymph nodes were axillary draining lymph nodes from breast cancer patients. The chain links TRBV5-4 to TRBJ2-3, with 8 bases matching TRBD2. The origin of this receptor is a female donor with breast cancer. Some clones in this sample may be carry-over from other donors' samples. What was sequenced was axillary lymph node tissue. CDR3 DNA: TGTGCCAGCAGCTACAAAAGCGGGGGCCCCGGGCAAGATACGCAGTATTTT. Amino acids: CASSYKSGGPGQDTQYF.